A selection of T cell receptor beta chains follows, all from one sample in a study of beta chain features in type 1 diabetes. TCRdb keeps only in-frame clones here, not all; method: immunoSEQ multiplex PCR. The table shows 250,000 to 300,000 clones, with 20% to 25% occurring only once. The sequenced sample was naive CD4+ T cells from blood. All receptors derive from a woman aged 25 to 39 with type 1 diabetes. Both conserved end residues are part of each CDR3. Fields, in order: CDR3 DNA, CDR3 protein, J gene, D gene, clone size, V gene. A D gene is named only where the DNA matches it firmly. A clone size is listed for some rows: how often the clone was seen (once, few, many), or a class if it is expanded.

cdr3_nt: TGTGCCAGCAGCTACACTAGCGGGAGCACAGATACGCAGTATTTT
cdr3_aa: CASSYTSGSTDTQYF
j_call: TRBJ2-3
d_call: TRBD2
clone_size: few
v_call: TRBV7-3

cdr3_nt: TGCGCCAGCAGCCCCACGACAGGGGAGAACACCGGGGAGCTGTTTTTT
cdr3_aa: CASSPTTGENTGELFF
j_call: TRBJ2-2
d_call: TRBD1
clone_size: NA
v_call: TRBV5-1

cdr3_nt: TGTGCCAGCAGTAGGACCGGACAGGGATACATTCAGTACTTC
cdr3_aa: CASSRTGQGYIQYF
j_call: TRBJ2-4
d_call: TRBD1
clone_size: NA
v_call: TRBV27

cdr3_nt: TGTGCCAGCTTCCCCGGGGGATTTCGAAACACCATATATTTT
cdr3_aa: CASFPGGFRNTIYF
j_call: TRBJ1-3
d_call: NA
clone_size: NA
v_call: TRBV18

cdr3_nt: TGTGCCAGCAGCTTGCAGGTACAAGAGACCCAGTACTTC
cdr3_aa: CASSLQVQETQYF
j_call: TRBJ2-5
d_call: NA
clone_size: NA
v_call: TRBV7-3

cdr3_nt: TGCGCCAGCAGGTTGACAGTGACTACTACCTACGAGCAGTACTTC
cdr3_aa: CASRLTVTTTYEQYF
j_call: TRBJ2-7
d_call: NA
clone_size: few
v_call: TRBV5-1

cdr3_nt: TGTGCCAGCAGCTTGATCGCGGGAGGCTCGGATACGCAGTATTTT
cdr3_aa: CASSLIAGGSDTQYF
j_call: TRBJ2-3
d_call: TRBD2
clone_size: few
v_call: TRBV5-6

cdr3_nt: TGTGCCAGCTGTACCCAGGGACTTCAGCCCCAGCATTTT
cdr3_aa: CASCTQGLQPQHF
j_call: TRBJ1-5
d_call: NA
clone_size: NA
v_call: TRBV28

cdr3_nt: TGTGCCAGCAGCGCACAGCTCTCTGGGGCCAACGTCCTGACTTTC
cdr3_aa: CASSAQLSGANVLTF
j_call: TRBJ2-6
d_call: NA
clone_size: NA
v_call: TRBV9

cdr3_nt: TGCAGTGCTAGTCGGGGAAGTCAATACTTC
cdr3_aa: CSASRGSQYF
j_call: TRBJ2-7
d_call: NA
clone_size: NA
v_call: TRBV20-1

cdr3_nt: TGTGCCAGCAGCCCCCTAGCGGGAACAATACATACGCAGTATTTT
cdr3_aa: CASSPLAGTIHTQYF
j_call: TRBJ2-3
d_call: TRBD2
clone_size: NA
v_call: TRBV7-2

cdr3_nt: TGCAGCGTTTCCTTACTAAGGGGCTACACCTTC
cdr3_aa: CSVSLLRGYTF
j_call: TRBJ1-2
d_call: NA
clone_size: NA
v_call: TRBV29-1

cdr3_nt: TGTGCCAGCAGTCGGGGACTAGCGGGAGGATCTGGTGAGCAGTTCTTC
cdr3_aa: CASSRGLAGGSGEQFF
j_call: TRBJ2-1
d_call: TRBD2
clone_size: once
v_call: TRBV6-4

cdr3_nt: TGCGCCACCGGTAAAGAGATACGGAGACAGGGCGGGAAAGTCTCCTACAATGAGCAGTTCTTC
cdr3_aa: CATGKEIRRQGGKVSYNEQFF
j_call: TRBJ2-1
d_call: NA
clone_size: few
v_call: TRBV23-1

cdr3_nt: TGCAGCGTTGACACGAACACCGGGGAGCTGTTTTTT
cdr3_aa: CSVDTNTGELFF
j_call: TRBJ2-2
d_call: NA
clone_size: NA
v_call: TRBV29-1

cdr3_nt: TGTGCCACCAGCAGAGGTGGACTAGCGGACAATGAGCAGTTCTTC
cdr3_aa: CATSRGGLADNEQFF
j_call: TRBJ2-1
d_call: TRBD2
clone_size: NA
v_call: TRBV15

cdr3_nt: TGTGCCAGCAGCCGGGGGCTAGCGGGAGGCCGTACCACAGATACGCAGTATTTT
cdr3_aa: CASSRGLAGGRTTDTQYF
j_call: TRBJ2-3
d_call: TRBD2
clone_size: NA
v_call: TRBV7-3

cdr3_nt: TGTGCCTGGAGTGACCTAGCCCTGCCTAGCACAGATACGCAGTATTTT
cdr3_aa: CAWSDLALPSTDTQYF
j_call: TRBJ2-3
d_call: NA
clone_size: few
v_call: TRBV30

cdr3_nt: TGTGCCAGCAGCTTAACCGGGACAGGGACATATGGCTACACCTTC
cdr3_aa: CASSLTGTGTYGYTF
j_call: TRBJ1-2
d_call: TRBD1
clone_size: few
v_call: TRBV7-9

cdr3_nt: TGTGCCAGCAGCGTAGACAGGGGATCCTACAATGAGCAGTTCTTC
cdr3_aa: CASSVDRGSYNEQFF
j_call: TRBJ2-1
d_call: TRBD1
clone_size: few
v_call: TRBV9

cdr3_nt: TGTGCCAGCAGTTCCCAAGCGGCGGCTGGCTACACCTTC
cdr3_aa: CASSSQAAAGYTF
j_call: TRBJ1-2
d_call: NA
clone_size: few
v_call: TRBV27

cdr3_nt: TGTGCCAGCAGCGGGGGACTAGCGGTACAGACCCAGTACTTC
cdr3_aa: CASSGGLAVQTQYF
j_call: TRBJ2-5
d_call: TRBD2
clone_size: NA
v_call: TRBV5-6

cdr3_nt: TGTGCCAGCAGCGAAGGACCAGGGGCCCGGCAGCCCCAGCATTTT
cdr3_aa: CASSEGPGARQPQHF
j_call: TRBJ1-5
d_call: NA
clone_size: few
v_call: TRBV9

cdr3_nt: TGCGCCAGCAGCCAAGACCGCACTCAGGGCTACTATGGCTACACCTTC
cdr3_aa: CASSQDRTQGYYGYTF
j_call: TRBJ1-2
d_call: NA
clone_size: NA
v_call: TRBV4-1

cdr3_nt: TGTGCCAGTAGTCCAACTAGCGGGACCGTCTACGAGCAGTACTTC
cdr3_aa: CASSPTSGTVYEQYF
j_call: TRBJ2-7
d_call: TRBD2
clone_size: few
v_call: TRBV19

cdr3_nt: TGTGCCTGGAGTAGGGGGACAGCCGACAATGAGCAGTTCTTC
cdr3_aa: CAWSRGTADNEQFF
j_call: TRBJ2-1
d_call: TRBD1
clone_size: NA
v_call: TRBV30

cdr3_nt: TGTGCCAGCATGCCTAGCGGGAGTGATGAGCAGTTCTTC
cdr3_aa: CASMPSGSDEQFF
j_call: TRBJ2-1
d_call: TRBD2
clone_size: NA
v_call: TRBV2

cdr3_nt: TGCGCCAGCAGCACGGGACAGGGTTGGACTGAAGCTTTCTTT
cdr3_aa: CASSTGQGWTEAFF
j_call: TRBJ1-1
d_call: TRBD1
clone_size: NA
v_call: TRBV5-1

cdr3_nt: TGTGCCAGCAGCTCCAGCACTAGCGGGAGGGCGGGCAATGAGCAGTTCTTC
cdr3_aa: CASSSSTSGRAGNEQFF
j_call: TRBJ2-1
d_call: TRBD2
clone_size: NA
v_call: TRBV9

cdr3_nt: TGTGCCAGCAGCTTATACTACGAGCAGTACTTC
cdr3_aa: CASSLYYEQYF
j_call: TRBJ2-7
d_call: NA
clone_size: NA
v_call: TRBV7-6

cdr3_nt: TGTGCCAGCAGCAGTGCAGGGAGGCCTGGCTACACCTTC
cdr3_aa: CASSSAGRPGYTF
j_call: TRBJ1-2
d_call: NA
clone_size: NA
v_call: TRBV5-4

cdr3_nt: TGTGCCTGGAGTGTACTGGGGGGAGGAGAAGCTTTCTTT
cdr3_aa: CAWSVLGGGEAFF
j_call: TRBJ1-1
d_call: NA
clone_size: NA
v_call: TRBV30

cdr3_nt: TGTGCCTGGAGTGTACCCGGGAGAACCTCCTACAATGAGCAGTTCTTC
cdr3_aa: CAWSVPGRTSYNEQFF
j_call: TRBJ2-1
d_call: NA
clone_size: few
v_call: TRBV30

cdr3_nt: TGTGCCAGCAGCGTCGGACTAGCGCAAAACCAAGAGACCCAGTACTTC
cdr3_aa: CASSVGLAQNQETQYF
j_call: TRBJ2-5
d_call: TRBD2
clone_size: once
v_call: TRBV9

cdr3_nt: TGCAGCGTGGAGCGGGAGTTCGACGAGCAGTACTTC
cdr3_aa: CSVEREFDEQYF
j_call: TRBJ2-7
d_call: TRBD2
clone_size: NA
v_call: TRBV29-1

cdr3_nt: TGCGCCAGCAGCCAAGATCTTCCAGCGGGAGGCAAAGAGACCCAGTACTTC
cdr3_aa: CASSQDLPAGGKETQYF
j_call: TRBJ2-5
d_call: TRBD2
clone_size: NA
v_call: TRBV4-1

cdr3_nt: TGTGCCAGCAGTGCTGCTAGCGGGAGAGTAGAGACCCAGTACTTC
cdr3_aa: CASSAASGRVETQYF
j_call: TRBJ2-5
d_call: TRBD2
clone_size: NA
v_call: TRBV2

cdr3_nt: TGCGCCAGCAGCCAAGATATCGGGTACAATGAGGAGCAGTTCTTC
cdr3_aa: CASSQDIGYNEEQFF
j_call: TRBJ2-1
d_call: NA
clone_size: NA
v_call: TRBV4-1

cdr3_nt: TGTGCCAGCAGCTTCCAGGGGGCTAACTATGGCTACACCTTC
cdr3_aa: CASSFQGANYGYTF
j_call: TRBJ1-2
d_call: TRBD1
clone_size: NA
v_call: TRBV7-9

cdr3_nt: TGCAGCGTTATAGGACAGGGGGCTTTCTACGAGCAGTACTTC
cdr3_aa: CSVIGQGAFYEQYF
j_call: TRBJ2-7
d_call: TRBD1
clone_size: few
v_call: TRBV29-1

cdr3_nt: TGCGCCAGCAGCTCTCTTAGCGGGGGAGGGGACAATGAGCAGTTCTTC
cdr3_aa: CASSSLSGGGDNEQFF
j_call: TRBJ2-1
d_call: TRBD2
clone_size: NA
v_call: TRBV5-1

cdr3_nt: TGCGCCAGCAGGGACAGGGGGATTTTCGGGGGCTACACAGATACGCAGTATTTT
cdr3_aa: CASRDRGIFGGYTDTQYF
j_call: TRBJ2-3
d_call: TRBD1
clone_size: few
v_call: TRBV10-2

cdr3_nt: TGTGCCAGCACCCCGGGGGGAGCCGGAAACACCATATATTTT
cdr3_aa: CASTPGGAGNTIYF
j_call: TRBJ1-3
d_call: NA
clone_size: NA
v_call: TRBV25-1

cdr3_nt: TGTGCCAGCAGCTTTACAGGACAAGAGACCCAGTACTTC
cdr3_aa: CASSFTGQETQYF
j_call: TRBJ2-5
d_call: NA
clone_size: few
v_call: TRBV5-6

cdr3_nt: TGTGCCAGCAGCGTGAATCCGGGAGGAGGCACAGATACGCAGTATTTT
cdr3_aa: CASSVNPGGGTDTQYF
j_call: TRBJ2-3
d_call: TRBD2
clone_size: few
v_call: TRBV9

cdr3_nt: TGTGCCAGCAGTGGGGACAGGGCTGGCTACACCTTC
cdr3_aa: CASSGDRAGYTF
j_call: TRBJ1-2
d_call: TRBD1
clone_size: NA
v_call: TRBV28

cdr3_nt: TGTGCCAGCGGGAAGCGGATGGGGGAGACCCAGTACTTC
cdr3_aa: CASGKRMGETQYF
j_call: TRBJ2-5
d_call: NA
clone_size: NA
v_call: TRBV11-3

cdr3_nt: TGTGCCTGCCTTTACCCGGGACTAGCGGGACCAGATACGCAGTATTTT
cdr3_aa: CACLYPGLAGPDTQYF
j_call: TRBJ2-3
d_call: TRBD2
clone_size: once
v_call: TRBV30

cdr3_nt: TGCGCCAGCAGCTCGGGGGAGGAAAGGGGAGCTTTCTTT
cdr3_aa: CASSSGEERGAFF
j_call: TRBJ1-1
d_call: NA
clone_size: NA
v_call: TRBV5-1

cdr3_nt: TGCAGCGCCAACGGGGGGGATCGTTACAATGAGCAGTTCTTC
cdr3_aa: CSANGGDRYNEQFF
j_call: TRBJ2-1
d_call: TRBD2
clone_size: few
v_call: TRBV29-1

cdr3_nt: TGTGCCAGCAGGATTCACCACTCAATCTACAATGAGCAGTTCTTC
cdr3_aa: CASRIHHSIYNEQFF
j_call: TRBJ2-1
d_call: NA
clone_size: NA
v_call: TRBV2

cdr3_nt: TGTGCCTGGGAGACAGGGATAACTGAAGCTTTCTTT
cdr3_aa: CAWETGITEAFF
j_call: TRBJ1-1
d_call: TRBD1
clone_size: few
v_call: TRBV30

cdr3_nt: TGCGCCAGCAGTCCGGGGAACGGGGGCGGGAGTCGAACCCAGTACTTC
cdr3_aa: CASSPGNGGGSRTQYF
j_call: TRBJ2-5
d_call: NA
clone_size: few
v_call: TRBV4-1

cdr3_nt: TGTGCCATTCGGACTAGCGGCACAGATACGCAGTATTTT
cdr3_aa: CAIRTSGTDTQYF
j_call: TRBJ2-3
d_call: TRBD2
clone_size: NA
v_call: TRBV15

cdr3_nt: TGTGCCATCAGTGAAGACAGGGACTATGGCTACACCTTC
cdr3_aa: CAISEDRDYGYTF
j_call: TRBJ1-2
d_call: TRBD1
clone_size: few
v_call: TRBV10-3

cdr3_nt: TGTGCCAGCAATTACAGGGGTAGCAATCAGCCCCAGCATTTT
cdr3_aa: CASNYRGSNQPQHF
j_call: TRBJ1-5
d_call: TRBD1
clone_size: NA
v_call: TRBV19